The rows below give T cell receptor beta chains drawn from one sample of a study of shared clonotypes between healthy human individuals. Data came from immunoSEQ multiplex PCR; TCRdb stores just in-frame clones and leaves some out. The repertoire consists of about 490,000 clones, with more than 65% occurring once and the leading ten covering 10% to 15%. The sequencing sample was made of PBMCs. These receptors were collected from a woman aged 40-49 years in good health. Some clones in this sample may be carry-over from other donors' samples. The CDR3 runs from the conserved cysteine through the conserved F or W. A D gene is named only where the DNA matches it firmly. Size is stated for part of the rows, as once, few or many counts, or as a class when the clone is expanded.

TRBJ1-2	few	TRBV27	.	CASSLNGQFTHGYTF	TGTGCCAGCAGTTTAAACGGGCAATTTACCCATGGCTACACCTTC
TRBJ1-5	few	TRBV6-1	TRBD1	CASSTRDRGNQPQHF	TGTGCCAGCAGTACCCGGGACAGGGGCAATCAGCCCCAGCATTTT
TRBJ1-1	.	TRBV27	TRBD1	CASSPGTGARAEAFF	TGTGCCAGCAGCCCAGGTACAGGGGCGAGAGCTGAAGCTTTCTTT
TRBJ1-1	.	TRBV4-2	TRBD1	CASSQGAGQGNTEAFF	TGTGCCAGCAGCCAAGGAGCCGGACAGGGGAACACTGAAGCTTTCTTT
TRBJ2-1	.	TRBV29-1	.	CSVGWVDEQFF	TGCAGCGTTGGTTGGGTTGATGAGCAGTTCTTC
TRBJ1-2	few	TRBV7-3	.	CATSPSGTNYGYTF	TGTGCCACCTCCCCGTCCGGGACGAACTATGGCTACACCTTC
TRBJ1-2	.	TRBV14	.	CASSQGANYGYTF	TGTGCCAGCAGCCAAGGGGCTAACTATGGCTACACCTTC
TRBJ2-7	.	TRBV18	.	CASSANSNGQLGEQYF	TGTGCCAGCTCAGCCAACTCGAATGGACAGTTGGGCGAGCAGTACTTC
TRBJ2-5	.	TRBV19	.	CASSISAQETQYF	TGTGCCAGTAGTATTTCAGCACAAGAGACCCAGTACTTC
TRBJ2-7	.	TRBV10-1	TRBD2	CASSEASGISEQYF	TGCGCCAGCAGTGAGGCTAGCGGTATCTCCGAGCAGTACTTC
TRBJ1-4	.	TRBV6-6	.	CASSYRLLNEKLFF	TGTGCCAGCAGTTACCGGCTCCTCAATGAAAAACTGTTTTTT
TRBJ2-7	.	TRBV2	TRBD2	CASASGPQEQYF	TGTGCCAGCGCTAGCGGGCCACAAGAGCAGTACTTC
TRBJ2-1	.	TRBV7-9	TRBD2	CASSHFGTSGDNEQFF	TGTGCCAGCAGCCACTTCGGGACTAGCGGAGACAATGAGCAGTTCTTC
TRBJ1-1	.	TRBV19	.	CASKRGAGNGAFF	TGTGCCAGCAAAAGGGGGGCGGGGAATGGAGCTTTCTTT
TRBJ2-1	.	TRBV28	TRBD2	CASSPGLAGVHEQFF	TGTGCCAGCAGCCCCGGACTAGCGGGGGTCCATGAGCAGTTCTTC
TRBJ1-2	.	TRBV19	.	CASSIKAGANYGYTF	TGTGCCAGTAGTATAAAGGCAGGGGCGAACTATGGCTACACCTTC
TRBJ1-1	.	TRBV6-5	.	CASYSGSRGTGEAFF	TGTGCCAGTTACTCAGGGAGTCGAGGAACTGGTGAAGCTTTCTTT
TRBJ2-1	.	TRBV30	TRBD2	CAWRSRTSGTDEQFF	TGTGCCTGGAGAAGTAGGACTAGCGGGACGGATGAGCAGTTCTTC
TRBJ2-7	.	TRBV11-2	TRBD1	CASSLDPGQGAYNYEQYF	TGTGCCAGCAGCTTAGATCCGGGACAGGGGGCTTATAACTACGAGCAGTACTTC
TRBJ2-3	.	TRBV28	TRBD1	CASSPQDRGTDTQYF	TGTGCCAGCAGTCCTCAGGACAGGGGGACAGATACGCAGTATTTT
TRBJ2-1	.	TRBV5-1	TRBD2	CASSLEGGRALAWEQFF	TGCGCCAGCAGCTTGGAAGGCGGGAGGGCCCTTGCATGGGAGCAGTTCTTC
TRBJ2-2	.	TRBV15	.	CATSSDGATGELFF	TGTGCCACCAGCAGCGACGGGGCCACCGGGGAGCTGTTTTTT
TRBJ2-7	.	TRBV27	.	CASSLRGTPSSYEQYF	TGTGCCAGCAGTTTAAGGGGGACTCCGAGCTCCTACGAGCAGTACTTC
TRBJ1-2	.	TRBV18	TRBD1	CASSRRQGAWESYGYTF	TGTGCCAGCTCACGGAGACAGGGGGCGTGGGAAAGCTATGGCTACACCTTC
TRBJ1-2	.	TRBV29-1	.	CSVEDLGQKGYTF	TGCAGCGTTGAAGATCTCGGACAGAAAGGCTACACCTTC
TRBJ1-2	.	TRBV6-5	.	CASRWGGPANYGYTF	TGTGCCAGCAGATGGGGGGGGCCAGCTAACTATGGCTACACCTTC
TRBJ2-1	once	TRBV6-6	TRBD2	CASSRPGGGYNEQFF	TGTGCCAGCAGTCGACCTGGGGGGGGCTACAATGAGCAGTTCTTC
TRBJ2-2	.	TRBV19	TRBD2	CASRVTGLGLAGGTGELFF	TGTGCCAGTAGAGTGACAGGCCTCGGGCTAGCGGGAGGCACCGGGGAGCTGTTTTTT
TRBJ1-1	.	TRBV29-1	.	CSGWVIGENTEAFF	TGCAGCGGTTGGGTAATTGGGGAGAACACTGAAGCTTTCTTT
TRBJ2-7	.	TRBV7-8	.	CASSLAWDLTYEQYF	TGTGCCAGCAGCTTAGCCTGGGACCTTACCTACGAGCAGTACTTC
TRBJ2-1	.	TRBV29-1	TRBD1	CSVYRGAQQFF	TGCAGCGTCTACAGGGGAGCCCAGCAGTTCTTC
TRBJ1-2	once	TRBV18	TRBD1	CASSPRDRGYGYTF	TGTGCCAGCTCACCGCGGGACAGGGGCTATGGCTACACCTTC
TRBJ2-2	.	TRBV4-3	.	CASSQYVGGGTGELFF	TGCGCCAGCAGCCAATATGTTGGTGGAGGGACCGGGGAGCTGTTTTTT
TRBJ1-2	few	TRBV29-1	.	CSVAGAEGYTF	TGCAGCGTTGCAGGGGCAGAGGGCTACACCTTC
TRBJ2-3	.	TRBV11-2	.	CASSWGRPGDTQYF	TGTGCCAGCAGCTGGGGACGGCCTGGGGATACGCAGTATTTT
TRBJ2-1	.	TRBV5-1	TRBD2	CASSSTLAGGVNEQFF	TGCGCCAGCAGCTCGACTTTAGCGGGAGGGGTGAATGAGCAGTTCTTC
TRBJ2-7	.	TRBV5-5	.	CASSLEVVVPEQYF	TGTGCCAGCAGCTTGGAGGTAGTGGTGCCGGAGCAGTACTTC
TRBJ1-4	.	TRBV6-5	.	CASTPGTNEKLFF	TGTGCCAGCACCCCGGGCACTAATGAAAAACTGTTTTTT
TRBJ2-5	.	TRBV5-1	TRBD1	CASSLAPGTGQETQYF	TGCGCCAGCAGCTTGGCCCCCGGGACAGGACAAGAGACCCAGTACTTC
TRBJ2-7	.	TRBV7-9	TRBD1	CASSLGLGTGNEQYF	TGTGCCAGCAGCTTAGGTCTCGGGACAGGGAACGAGCAGTACTTC
TRBJ1-5	few	TRBV7-2	.	CASSLERDQPQHF	TGTGCCAGCAGCTTAGAAAGGGACCAGCCCCAGCATTTT
TRBJ2-3	.	TRBV6-5	TRBD2	CASIPSGKPTDTQYF	TGTGCCAGCATCCCTAGCGGGAAACCCACAGATACGCAGTATTTT